These 27 T cell receptor beta chains were all obtained from the same sample, sequenced in a study of blood T cell repertoires in COVID-19. The protocol was immunoSEQ multiplex PCR, while the TCRdb copy is restricted to in-frame clones and leaves out a portion. This table has about 68,000 clones, roughly 90% appearing once. Input material: peripheral blood. The source of these receptors is a man in his fifties or sixties with COVID-19, enrolled during active disease.

The chain joins TRBV6-5 to TRBJ2-2; 7 bases are a match to TRBD1. The CDR3 covers 14 residues. Germline CDR1 is MNHEY and CDR2 is SVGAGI. Unmatched junction bases numbered 3, after V lost 7 bases and J lost 1 base. CDR3 sequence: CASTRTGNTGELFF. CDR3 sequence (DNA): TGTGCCAGCACACGGACAGGGAACACCGGGGAGCTGTTTTTT.

V gene TRBV30 combines with J gene TRBJ2-5; tentative D call: TRBD2 (5 bases). Germline V lookup: CDR1 GTSNPN, CDR2 SVGIG (reference sequence). CDR3 length equals 12 residues. V was shortened by 5 bases and J by 2 bases, with 9 bases between the two germline ends. The DNA of the CDR3 is TGTGCCTGGGGACTCCTACAAGAGACCCAGTACTTC. It codes for CAWGLLQETQYF. The variable domain in full, completed from reference TRBV30 and TRBJ2-5, reads SQTIHQWPATLVQPVGSPLSLECTVEGTSNPNLYWYRQAAGRGLQLLFYSVGIGQISSEVPQNLSASRPQDRQFILSSKKLLLSDSGFYLCAWGLLQETQYFGPGTRLLVL.

This clone was counted once. The gene calls are TRBV5-1 and TRBJ2-7, with D tentatively TRBD1 (5 bases). This CDR3 has 16 residues. The V end was cut by 0 bases, the J end by 0 bases, with 13 bases between. Germline CDR1 SGHRS, CDR2 YFSETQ. The CDR3 is CASSLAGDDSSYEQYV. Written as DNA, the CDR3 is TGCGCCAGCAGCTTGGCCGGTGACGACAGCTCCTACGAGCAGTACGTC.

V is TRBV10-3 and J is TRBJ2-5, with 12 bases matching TRBD2. There are 17 residues in the CDR3. Trimming removed 2 bases from V and 1 base from J; junction bases left unmatched: 5. Germline loops: CDR1 ENHRY, CDR2 SYGVKD. The CDR3 loop reads CAISEAGTSGFQETQYF. CDR3 DNA sequence: TGTGCCATCAGTGAGGCCGGGACTAGCGGGTTCCAAGAGACCCAGTACTTC.

The CDR3 loop reads CASRLAGGTGELFF. The CDR3 DNA follows: TGTGCCAGCAGGCTAGCGGGAGGTACCGGGGAGCTGTTTTTT. This chain joins TRBV28 and TRBJ2-2; 11 bases are shared with TRBD2. Trimming cost V 6 bases and J 5 bases; bases outside gene matches: 2. The CDR3 contains 14 residues. The germline CDR1 and CDR2 sequences are MDHEN and SYDVKM. Drawing the rest from reference TRBV28 and TRBJ2-2, the complete variable domain is DVKVTQSSRYLVKRTGEKVFLECVQDMDHENMFWYRQDPGLGLRLIYFSYDVKMKEKGDIPEGYSVSREKKERFSLILESASTNQTSMYLCASRLAGGTGELFFGEGSRLTVL.

The V gene is TRBV4-1, the J gene TRBJ1-1; 7 bases fit TRBD1. CDR1 is MGHRA, CDR2 YSYEKL, per germline. V lost 0 bases, J lost 5 bases, and 6 bases stayed unmatched. The CDR3 extends over 15 amino acids. This CDR3 reads CASSQEPGGRTEAFF. CDR3 DNA: TGCGCCAGCAGCCAAGAGCCAGGGGGTAGAACTGAAGCTTTCTTT.

The chain combines TRBV3-1 (or the pseudogene TRBV3-2) with TRBJ1-5, with 7 bases aligning to TRBD1. CDR1 is LGHDT and CDR2 is YNNKEL in the germline V gene (reference sequence). This CDR3 spans 16 amino acids. Trimming removed 1 base from V and 3 bases from J; junction bases left unmatched: 6. As DNA, the CDR3 is TGTGCCAGCAGCCAAGTGGGCAGGGGGGACAATCAGCCCCAGCATTTT. Amino acids: CASSQVGRGDNQPQHF.

The rearrangement uses TRBV18 and TRBJ1-1; TRBD1 might be the D (5 bases). CDR1 and CDR2 (germline): KGHSH, LQKENI. The V end was cut by 6 bases, the J end by 1 base, with 9 bases between. The CDR3 length is 13 residues. The CDR3 reads CASSGGENTEAFF. CDR3 DNA: TGTGCCAGCTCCGGGGGGGAGAACACTGAAGCTTTCTTT.

V gene TRBV24-1 combines with J gene TRBJ2-1; 15 nucleotides align to TRBD2. The CDR3 has 17 amino acids. Losses at the gene ends were 2 bases for V and 6 bases for J; bases not matched to a gene: 4. Germline-derived CDR1 and CDR2 are KGHDR and SFDVKD. DNA for the CDR3: TGTGCCACCAGTGATTGGACTAGCGGGAGGGCTATCAATGAGCAGTTCTTC. The encoded protein is CATSDWTSGRAINEQFF.

The genes are TRBV15 and TRBJ1-5; D is perhaps TRBD1 (5 bases). The CDR3 length is 14 residues. Germline V gene data show CDR1 as LNHNV and CDR2 as YYDKDF (reference sequence). V lost 2 bases to trimming and J lost 2 bases, with 7 bases between them. The CDR3 protein is CATSRPGGNQPQHF. DNA for the CDR3: TGTGCCACCAGCAGACCGGGGGGCAATCAGCCCCAGCATTTT.

The gene calls are TRBV21-1 and TRBJ1-5; the table's D call TRBD1 went unverified against the DNA. TRBV21-1 represents a pseudogene. The CDR3 covers 19 residues. DNA for the CDR3: TGTGCCAGCAGCCCGCCAAAACAAAGAATACCAGGGTTTCGTCAGCCCCAGCATTTT. Residues: CASSPPKQRIPGFRQPQHF.

This clone was observed a single time. The identical CDR3 is also encoded by other nucleotide sequences in the sample. The V gene is TRBV6-6, the J gene TRBJ2-7, with 7 nucleotides matching TRBD2. The ends lost 0 bases at V and 1 base at J; junction bases unmatched: 3. Germline-derived CDR1 and CDR2 are MNHNY and SVGAGI (reference sequence). The CDR3 contains 15 residues. The CDR3 spells CASSYSSGGSYEQYV. The CDR3 coding sequence is TGTGCCAGCAGTTACTCATCCGGGGGGTCCTACGAGCAGTACGTC.

This clone was observed a handful of times. CDR3 bases: TGTGCCAGCAGGCCCACCCAGGGACTCTATGGCTACACCTTC. Protein sequence: CASRPTQGLYGYTF. The V call is TRBV7-9, the J call TRBJ1-2; tentative D call: TRBD1 (5 bases). Trimming removed 6 bases at V and 4 bases at J, with 15 bases between. There are 14 residues in the CDR3. The germline V gene encodes CDR1 SEHNR and CDR2 FQNEAQ (reference sequence).

The chain combines TRBV28 with TRBJ2-3, with 12 bases lining up with TRBD1. Germline CDR1 is MDHEN and CDR2 is SYDVKM. After removal of 6 bases from V and 3 bases from J, the junction contained 13 bases not matched to a gene. This CDR3 spans 18 amino acids. CDR3 protein: CASSEEPPGQGATDTQYF. The CDR3 nucleotides are TGTGCCAGCAGCGAAGAGCCCCCGGGACAGGGGGCAACAGATACGCAGTATTTT. The full variable domain, with the rest looked up from reference TRBV28 and TRBJ2-3, is DVKVTQSSRYLVKRTGEKVFLECVQDMDHENMFWYRQDPGLGLRLIYFSYDVKMKEKGDIPEGYSVSREKKERFSLILESASTNQTSMYLCASSEEPPGQGATDTQYFGPGTRLTVL.

This clone showed up just a few times. This chain links TRBV30 with TRBJ2-7, with D perhaps matching TRBD2 (5 bases). This CDR3 spans 15 amino acids. Germline V gene data show CDR1 as GTSNPN and CDR2 as SVGIG (reference sequence). Trimming pared 0 bases from V and 2 bases from J, leaving 14 bases between. The DNA of the CDR3 is TGTGCCTGGAGTGTACCCGGGATTCGGACCTACGAGCAGTACGTC. It is translated as CAWSVPGIRTYEQYV.

This chain links TRBV28 with TRBJ2-5; 7 bases fit TRBD1. Germline values: CDR1 MDHEN, CDR2 SYDVKM. Losses at the gene ends were 4 bases for V and 2 bases for J; bases not matched to a gene: 10. The CDR3 has 16 residues. The CDR3 DNA reads TGTGCCAGCAGTTCCGGACAGGCAAAACTACAAGAGACCCAGTACTTC. Translating it yields CASSSGQAKLQETQYF.

The CDR3: CSASGGDYGYTF. The CDR3 DNA reads TGCAGTGCTAGTGGGGGGGACTATGGCTACACCTTC. The chain carries TRBV20-1 and TRBJ1-2; D possibly corresponds to TRBD1 (5 bases). There are 12 residues in the CDR3. Trimming cost V 3 bases and J 3 bases, with 8 bases left between them. CDR1 is DFQATT and CDR2 is SNEGSKA in the germline V gene (reference sequence).

The rearrangement uses TRBV13 and TRBJ2-5; a weak D match, TRBD2 (5 bases). Germline loops: CDR1 PRHDT, CDR2 FYEKMQ (reference sequence). The V end was cut by 6 bases, the J end by 5 bases, with 13 bases between. The CDR3 loop spans 13 amino acids. The CDR3 here is CASSRTPSETQYF. The CDR3 DNA reads as TGTGCCAGCAGTCGGACTCCTTCGGAGACCCAGTACTTC. The whole variable domain, remainder taken from reference TRBV13 and TRBJ2-5, is AAGVIQSPRHLIKEKRETATLKCYPIPRHDTVYWYQQGPGQDPQFLISFYEKMQSDKGSIPDRFSAQQFSDYHSELNMSSLELGDSALYFCASSRTPSETQYFGPGTRLLVL.

The chain employs TRBV6-2 or TRBV6-3 and TRBJ2-2; a weak D match, TRBD1 (6 bases). V shed 2 bases and J shed 3 bases, with 13 bases lying between them. The CDR3 has 16 amino acids. Germline V gene lookup returns CDR1 MNHEY and CDR2 SVGEGT. The chain's CDR3 is CASSYEETGDTGELFF. CDR3 nucleotide sequence: TGTGCCAGCAGTTACGAAGAGACAGGAGACACCGGGGAGCTGTTTTTT.

The chain couples TRBV6-1 to TRBJ1-5; D gene ambiguous. This CDR3 is built from 14 residues. V lost 3 bases, J lost 2 bases, and 8 bases lay in between. CDR1 and CDR2 from the germline V gene are MNHNS and SASEGT. This CDR3 reads CASSDTAGNQPQHF. The CDR3 nucleotides read TGTGCCAGCAGTGACACAGCGGGCAATCAGCCCCAGCATTTT.

V usage is TRBV28 and J usage is TRBJ1-1, with 9 bases aligning to TRBD1. This CDR3 has 14 residues. Unmatched junction bases numbered 3, after V lost 6 bases and J lost 1 base. The germline V gene has CDR1 MDHEN and CDR2 SYDVKM. CDR3 nucleotides: TGTGCCAGCAGGGTGGGACAGGGGAACACTGAAGCTTTCTTT. Amino acids: CASRVGQGNTEAFF.

This sequence joins TRBV11-2 and TRBJ2-7; TRBD2 aligns across 9 bases. V was pared by 4 bases and J by 4 bases, with 5 bases of the junction left unmatched. This CDR3 has 14 amino acids. In germline, CDR1 is SGHAT, CDR2 FQNNGV. CDR3 DNA: TGTGCCAGCAGCTCCTATAGCGGGAGTTACGAGCAGTACTTC. This translates into CASSSYSGSYEQYF. The variable domain in full, completed from reference TRBV11-2 and TRBJ2-7, reads EAGVAQSPRYKIIEKRQSVAFWCNPISGHATLYWYQQILGQGPKLLIQFQNNGVVDDSQLPKDRFSAERLKGVDSTLKIQPAKLEDSAVYLCASSSYSGSYEQYFGPGTRLTVT.

This sequence joins TRBV6-2 or TRBV6-3 and TRBJ2-1; the D is unclear. Trimming took 0 bases from V and 0 from J, leaving 3 bases between them. The CDR3 extends over 14 amino acids. From germline, CDR1 is MNHEY and CDR2 SVGEGT. The CDR3 spells CASSYSSSYNEQFF. The CDR3 nucleotides read TGTGCCAGCAGTTACTCGAGCTCCTACAATGAGCAGTTCTTC.

For the CDR3, the DNA is TGTGCCAGTAGTATAGTTGGCAATAGCAATCAGCCCCAGCATTTT. It translates to CASSIVGNSNQPQHF. V is TRBV19 and J is TRBJ1-5; D is undetermined. The CDR3 consists of 15 residues. Trimming pared 1 base from V and 0 bases from J, leaving 7 bases between. From germline, CDR1 is LNHDA and CDR2 SQIVND (reference sequence).

J is TRBJ2-5 and V is TRBV28; 11 bases are shared with TRBD2. The CDR3 length is 16 residues. Trimming cost V 2 bases and J 2 bases; bases outside gene matches: 4. Germline V gene sequence: CDR1 MDHEN, CDR2 SYDVKM. The CDR3 region has the DNA TGTGCCAGCAGTTTAGGGACTAGCGGATTTCAAGAGACCCAGTACTTC. It translates to CASSLGTSGFQETQYF.

This chain joins TRBV6-1 and TRBJ1-1; TRBD1 might be the D (5 bases). Trimming removed 2 bases from V and 5 bases from J, with 12 bases in between. Per germline, CDR1 MNHNS and CDR2 SASEGT. The CDR3 is made up of 14 amino acids. CDR3 sequence: CASSEFGGETEAFF. In nucleotides, the CDR3 is TGTGCCAGCAGTGAATTTGGAGGGGAGACTGAAGCTTTCTTT.

The chain couples TRBV6-5 to TRBJ2-1; D gene ambiguous. The CDR3 has 13 amino acids. Germline CDR1 is MNHEY and CDR2 is SVGAGI. Trimming removed 6 bases from V and 4 bases from J, with 10 bases in between. The CDR3 DNA sequence: TGTGCCAGCAGCCGATTAGCATACAATGAGCAGTTCTTC. It specifies CASSRLAYNEQFF.